These 17 T cell receptor beta chains were all obtained from the same sample, sequenced in a study of T cell repertoires in cytomegalovirus infection. Using its own MiXCR run on the reads, TCRdb lists one record per CDR3 protein. The sample holds some 270,000 distinct CDR3 sequences; more than 15% are singletons and the top ten take over 40%. The sequencing input was CD8+ T cells from PBMCs. The receptors were sampled from a human donor in good health (CMV status not recorded). Some clones in this sample may be carry-over from other donors' samples.

This clonotype occurred a few times. V usage is TRBV12-5 and J usage is TRBJ2-7; TRBD2 matches at 9 bases. This CDR3 is 13 amino acids long. Germline CDR1 LGHNT, CDR2 FRNRAP. V was pared by 10 bases and J by 3 bases, with 7 bases of the junction left unmatched. CDR3 sequence: CATARGGVYEQYF. Here the CDR3 DNA reads TGTGCTACCGCGCGGGGGGGAGTCTACGAGCAGTACTTC.

This clonotype was counted ten times or more. This sequence joins TRBV7-9 and TRBJ1-5; D perhaps matches TRBD1 (6 bases). Trimming left V 1 base short and J 4 bases short, with 11 bases between. The CDR3 loop spans 15 amino acids. The V gene's germline CDR1 is SEHNR and CDR2 FQNEAQ (reference sequence). The CDR3 region is CASSLDREGNQPQHF. For the CDR3, the DNA is TGTGCCAGCAGCTTAGACAGGGAAGGTAATCAGCCCCAGCATTTT.

V gene TRBV7-3 combines with J gene TRBJ2-3, with 8 positions matching TRBD1. The ends lost 6 bases at V and 4 bases at J; junction bases unmatched: 6. In germline, CDR1 is SGHTA, CDR2 FQGTGA. The CDR3 runs to 14 residues. CDR3: CASRLTGEADTQYF. In nucleotides, the CDR3 is TGTGCCAGCAGACTGACAGGGGAGGCAGATACGCAGTATTTT.

Ten or more counts support this clonotype. V is TRBV6-2 or TRBV6-3 and J is TRBJ1-5; D may be TRBD1 (6 bases). Trimming shortened V by 0 bases and J by 7 bases, and 10 bases separated the two germline ends. The germline gives CDR1 MNHEY, CDR2 SVGEGT. The length of the CDR3 is 14 residues. CDR3 sequence (DNA): TGTGCCAGCAGTTACTCCAGGGGAGTGCAGCCCCAGCATTTT. Amino acid sequence: CASSYSRGVQPQHF.

This clonotype was counted ten times or more. The rearrangement joins TRBV7-9 to TRBJ1-5; 7 bases line up with TRBD1. With 5 bases clipped from V and 0 bases from J, the junction kept 4 bases outside the gene matches. The germline V gene encodes CDR1 SEHNR and CDR2 FQNEAQ (reference sequence). The CDR3 totals 15 residues. CDR3 sequence reads: CASSQGQISNQPQHF. The CDR3 DNA is TGTGCCAGCAGCCAGGGACAGATTAGCAATCAGCCCCAGCATTTT. Full variable domain (outside the CDR3, taken from reference TRBV7-9 and TRBJ1-5): DTGVSQNPRHKITKRGQNVTFRCDPISEHNRLYWYRQTLGQGPEFLTYFQNEAQLEKSRLLSDRFSAERPKGSFSTLEIQRTEQGDSAMYLCASSQGQISNQPQHFGDGTRLSIL.

The CDR3 loop is CASSLFGPASTDTQYF. The CDR3 nucleotides read TGTGCCAGCAGCCTGTTTGGGCCAGCTAGCACAGATACGCAGTATTTT. The rearrangement joins TRBV7-2 to TRBJ2-3; no clear D gene. This CDR3 has 16 residues. Germline V gives CDR1 SGHTA, CDR2 FQGNSA. V was cut by 5 bases and J by 0 bases, with 15 bases left in between.

This rearrangement joins TRBV2 to TRBJ2-3; 7 nucleotides match TRBD2. V dropped 7 bases and J dropped 2; count of bases not matched to a gene: 3. CDR3 size: 13 residues. Per the germline V gene, CDR1 is SNHLY and CDR2 is FYNNEI. The CDR3 DNA follows: TGTGCCAGCAAAGCGGGGTCCACAGATACGCAGTATTTT. Its translation: CASKAGSTDTQYF.

This clonotype was observed a few times. This chain uses TRBV2 with TRBJ2-5; 13 positions match TRBD2. V lost 9 bases, J lost 4 bases, and 8 bases stayed unmatched. CDR1 is SNHLY, CDR2 FYNNEI, per germline. CDR3 length: 15 residues. This CDR3 is CARRLAGGRGETQYF. The CDR3 region has the DNA TGTGCCAGACGACTAGCGGGGGGCCGAGGAGAGACCCAGTACTTC.

This clonotype was observed many times. This sequence joins TRBV2 and TRBJ1-2; 9 bases map to TRBD1. V trimming: 3 bases; J trimming: 4 bases; junction bases outside the gene matches: 9. The CDR3 has 16 amino acids. Per germline, CDR1 SNHLY and CDR2 FYNNEI. DNA of the CDR3: TGTGCCAGCAGTGACTACAACAGGGGGCGCAGCTATGGCTACACCTTC. Its protein is CASSDYNRGRSYGYTF.

The V call is TRBV28, the J call TRBJ1-1; tentative D call: TRBD1 (5 bases). V was shortened by 4 bases and J by 0 bases, with 18 bases between the two germline ends. The CDR3 spans 17 residues. CDR1 and CDR2 (germline): MDHEN, SYDVKM. CDR3 coding DNA: TGTGCCAGCAGTTCAGGGACCTCTGGGTGGGTGAACACTGAAGCTTTCTTT. Amino acid sequence: CASSSGTSGWVNTEAFF.

Worth noting for this clonotype: This may stem from a read error, because a much larger clone lies one nucleotide away. The final CDR3 position lacks the conserved phenylalanine or tryptophan, pointing to a likely read error. The DNA of the CDR3 is TGTGCCAGCAGCCGCACAGATACGCAGTATTGT. Protein: CASSRTDTQYC. The rearrangement joins TRBV7-6 to TRBJ2-3; D unresolved. Germline CDR1 SGHVS, CDR2 FNYEAQ. The CDR3 runs to 11 residues. The V end was cut by 5 bases, the J end by 1 base, with 1 base between.

This clonotype was recorded at least ten times. The V call is TRBV7-8, the J call TRBJ2-7, with TRBD1 matching 7 bases. The CDR3 extends over 15 amino acids. The germline gives CDR1 SGHVS, CDR2 FQNEAQ. V shed 4 bases, J shed 0 bases, and the junction held 6 bases outside the gene matches. The CDR3 reads CASSYGTASSYEQYF. The CDR3 bases are TGTGCCAGCAGCTATGGGACAGCGAGCTCCTACGAGCAGTACTTC.

This clonotype was detected many times. The V gene is TRBV10-3, the J gene TRBJ2-7, with 9 nucleotides matching TRBD2. The CDR3 spans 16 residues. The J segment lost 4 bases and the V segment lost 0 bases, leaving 7 bases of the junction unmatched. The germline gives CDR1 ENHRY, CDR2 SYGVKD. CDR3 nucleotide sequence: TGTGCCATCAGTGAGTCGGAGCGGGGGGCCTTGTACGAGCAGTACTTC. Protein product: CAISESERGALYEQYF.

This clonotype was detected a few times. The rearrangement joins TRBV6-5 to TRBJ1-1, with 8 bases aligning to TRBD1. The CDR3 is 15 amino acids. In germline, CDR1 is MNHEY, CDR2 SVGAGI. V gave up 4 bases and J gave up 11 bases; unmatched junction bases: 15. In DNA, the CDR3 is TGTGCCAGCAGTTTCACAAAGACAGGGGTTCTGGGTGCTTTCTTT. Protein sequence: CASSFTKTGVLGAFF.

The V gene is TRBV12-5, the J gene TRBJ1-1; 11 bases line up with TRBD1. CDR3 length equals 17 residues. Germline V lookup: CDR1 LGHNT, CDR2 FRNRAP. V dropped 4 bases and J dropped 0; count of bases not matched to a gene: 7. CDR3 amino acids: CASGWGTGGGMNTEAFF. CDR3 sequence (DNA): TGTGCTAGTGGTTGGGGGACAGGGGGTGGAATGAACACTGAAGCTTTCTTT.

This clonotype was counted a few times. The chain recombines TRBV7-9 with TRBJ1-1; TRBD1 aligns across 7 bases. CDR3 length: 14 amino acids. Trimming took 6 bases from V and 3 from J; bases not matched to a gene: 7. Germline V gene sequence: CDR1 SEHNR, CDR2 FQNEAQ (reference sequence). The CDR3 bases are TGTGCCAGCAGTTCACAGGGGTCGGACACTGAAGCTTTCTTT. Translation: CASSSQGSDTEAFF.

There are a few counts of this clonotype. V is TRBV5-6 and J is TRBJ1-2; no firm D call. The CDR3 contains 14 residues. The V and J ends lost 2 bases and 6 bases respectively, with 14 bases between them. Per germline, CDR1 SGHDT and CDR2 YYEEEE. The CDR3 DNA reads as TGTGCCAGCAGCTTAGTGTTGTCGGCAGATGGCTACACCTTC. Translated: CASSLVLSADGYTF.